This T cell receptor (beta chain) was documented in a study of blood T cell repertoires in COVID-19 (dated by TCRdb to about 2020). Regarding the research as a whole: Collaborator samples came from the United States, Italy and Spain and covered acute and convalescent phases of COVID-19. The repertoires were released in a freely available public database intended as a resource for research on the immune response to SARS-CoV-2. The sample metadata nearly always contained a de-identified subject ID, COVID-19 status, age in years and sex. HLA class I and class II types, where available, came from metadata supplied by the sample provider rather than from assay-based typing. Samples came from the ongoing ImmuneRACE study (first 160 participants) plus 1,254 subjects from 6 global collaborators. The prospective study material was composed of cDNA or gDNA derived from T cells, B-cell-depleted T cells, or PBMCs. The dataset comprised deeply sampled blood TCRbeta repertoires from subjects exposed to, actively infected with, or recovered from COVID-19. Paper-wide results and their limitations: How much clinical and demographic metadata was included differed by source and by participant, and the metadata was provided uncurated.

Each collaborating institution followed its own protocols to collect whole blood in K2EDTA tubes. Collaborator samples were shipped for TCRbeta analysis as frozen whole blood, isolated PBMCs, or DNA extracted from either sample type. In regard to this clone: Its cognate antigen has yet to be identified. Base qualities are missing; no much larger clone stands one base away.

There are 14 amino acids in the CDR3, from cysteine to phenylalanine inclusive. Of the read, only the CDR3 DNA is kept; its 42 bases are in frame from base 1. The germline V gene provides CDR1 MDHEN and CDR2 SYDVKM. Germline trimming amounts to 4 bases on V and 4 bases on J, with 3 as the count of junction bases outside the gene matches. TCRbeta CDR3 regions were amplified from genomic DNA using the immunoSEQ Assay, a bias-controlled multiplex PCR. The original methods were these. The number of nucleated cells in each sample was estimated from the amplification of reference gene primers within the assay. To quantify the absolute abundance of each unique TCRbeta CDR3 rearrangement, sequence reads were collapsed and filtered. Productive Simpson clonality was computed per sample as the square root of Simpson's diversity index over productive rearrangements. Sourced from immuneACCESS, this table was stored by TCRdb with only in-frame sequences that have V and J called. A share of the clones is absent; for the studies checked, an unresolved V gene accounts for under half, and the remainder has no known explanation. From that table come the V and J calls and clone size; the DNA was used to work out D and trimming. In this sample the table shows over 85,000 clones, roughly 91% of which occur a single time. The biggest ten clones account for approximately 3.4% of the sample.

Input material: peripheral blood. The TCR comes from a woman aged 45 to 65 with acute or convalescent COVID-19. This chain is built from TRBV28 and TRBJ1-2, with 10 middle bases fitting TRBD1. The DNA sequence is given as TGTGCCAGCAGTTCGACAGGGGGCTCCTATGGCTACACCTTC. Its coded protein is CASSSTGGSYGYTF.